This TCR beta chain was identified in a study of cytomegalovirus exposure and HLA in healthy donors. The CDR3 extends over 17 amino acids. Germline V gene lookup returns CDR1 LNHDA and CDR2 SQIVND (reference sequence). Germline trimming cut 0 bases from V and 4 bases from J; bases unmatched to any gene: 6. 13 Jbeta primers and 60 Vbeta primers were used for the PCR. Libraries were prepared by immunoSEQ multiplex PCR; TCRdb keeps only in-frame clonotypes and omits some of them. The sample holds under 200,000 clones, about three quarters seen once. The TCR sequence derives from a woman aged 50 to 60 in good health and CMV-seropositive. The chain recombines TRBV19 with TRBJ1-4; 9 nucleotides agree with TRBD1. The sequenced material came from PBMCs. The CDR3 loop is CASSIDYRDRVNEKLFF. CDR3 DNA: TGTGCCAGTAGTATAGATTATAGGGACAGGGTTAATGAAAAACTGTTTTTT.